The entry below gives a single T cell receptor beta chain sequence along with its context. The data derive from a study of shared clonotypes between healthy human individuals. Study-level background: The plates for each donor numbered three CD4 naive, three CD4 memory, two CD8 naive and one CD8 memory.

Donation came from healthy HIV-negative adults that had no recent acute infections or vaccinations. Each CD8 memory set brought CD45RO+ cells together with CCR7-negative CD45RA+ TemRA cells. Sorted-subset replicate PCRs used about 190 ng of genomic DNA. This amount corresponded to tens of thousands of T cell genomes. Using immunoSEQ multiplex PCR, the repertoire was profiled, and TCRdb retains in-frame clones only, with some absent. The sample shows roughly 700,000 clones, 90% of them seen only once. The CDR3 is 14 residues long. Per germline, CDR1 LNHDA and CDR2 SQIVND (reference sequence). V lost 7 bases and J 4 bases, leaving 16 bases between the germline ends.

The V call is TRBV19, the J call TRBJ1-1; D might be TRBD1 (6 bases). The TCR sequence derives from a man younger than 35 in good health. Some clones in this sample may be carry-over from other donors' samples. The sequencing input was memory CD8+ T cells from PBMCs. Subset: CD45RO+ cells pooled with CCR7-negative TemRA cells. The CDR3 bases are TGTGCCAGTACCTATTTGACAGGAGGCACTGAAGCTTTCTTT. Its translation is CASTYLTGGTEAFF.